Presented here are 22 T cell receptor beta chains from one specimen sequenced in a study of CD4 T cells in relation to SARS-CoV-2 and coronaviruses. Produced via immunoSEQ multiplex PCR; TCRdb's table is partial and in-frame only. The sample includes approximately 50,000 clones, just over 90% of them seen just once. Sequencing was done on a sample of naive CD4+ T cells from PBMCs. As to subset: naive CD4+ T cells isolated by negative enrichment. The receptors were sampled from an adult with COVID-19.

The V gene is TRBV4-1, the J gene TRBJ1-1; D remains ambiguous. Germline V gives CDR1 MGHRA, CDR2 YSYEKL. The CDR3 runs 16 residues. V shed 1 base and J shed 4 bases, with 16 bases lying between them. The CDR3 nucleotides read TGCGCCAGCAGCCAAGCGCGGGTTGGGGTTAGCACTGAAGCTTTCTTT. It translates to CASSQARVGVSTEAFF.

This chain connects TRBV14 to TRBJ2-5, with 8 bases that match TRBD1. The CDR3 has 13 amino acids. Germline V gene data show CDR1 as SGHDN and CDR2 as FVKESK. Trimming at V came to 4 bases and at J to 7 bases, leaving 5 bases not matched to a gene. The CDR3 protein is CASSLDRAGTQYF. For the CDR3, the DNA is TGTGCCAGCAGCCTGGACAGGGCCGGGACCCAGTACTTC.

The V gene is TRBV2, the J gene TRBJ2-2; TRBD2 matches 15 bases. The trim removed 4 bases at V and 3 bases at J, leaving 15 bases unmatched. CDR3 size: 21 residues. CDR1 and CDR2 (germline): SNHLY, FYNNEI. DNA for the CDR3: TGTGCCAGCAGTGCACCCCTTCCGGGACTAGCGGGAGGATGGTACACCGGGGAGCTGTTTTTT. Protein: CASSAPLPGLAGGWYTGELFF.

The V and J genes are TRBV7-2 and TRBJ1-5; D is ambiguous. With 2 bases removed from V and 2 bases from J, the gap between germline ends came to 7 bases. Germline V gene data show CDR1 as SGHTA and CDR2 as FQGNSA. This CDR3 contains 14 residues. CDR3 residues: CASSLRIGNQPQHF. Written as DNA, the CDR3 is TGTGCCAGCAGCTTAAGGATAGGCAATCAGCCCCAGCATTTT.

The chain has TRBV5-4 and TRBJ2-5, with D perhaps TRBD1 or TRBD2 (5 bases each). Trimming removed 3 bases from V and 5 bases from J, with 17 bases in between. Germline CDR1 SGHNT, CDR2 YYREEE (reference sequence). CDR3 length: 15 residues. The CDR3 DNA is TGTGCCAGCAGCTCGGGGACCCCAACTGGGGAGACCCAGTACTTC. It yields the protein CASSSGTPTGETQYF.

The CDR3 reads CASSPGQRGEKLFF. The CDR3, as DNA: TGTGCCAGCAGCCCCGGACAGAGGGGTGAAAAACTGTTTTTT. The chain combines TRBV7-2 with TRBJ1-4; a possible D gene is TRBD1 (6 bases). This CDR3 is built from 14 residues. Trimming stripped 5 bases from V and 7 bases from J, with 14 bases between. CDR1 SGHTA and CDR2 FQGNSA come from the germline V gene.

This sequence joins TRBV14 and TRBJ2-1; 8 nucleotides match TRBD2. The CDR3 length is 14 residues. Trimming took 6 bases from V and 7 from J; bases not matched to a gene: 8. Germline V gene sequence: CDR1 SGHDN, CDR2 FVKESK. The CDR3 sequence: CASRLSGGRNEQFF. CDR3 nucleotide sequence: TGTGCCAGCAGACTGAGTGGCGGGAGGAATGAGCAGTTCTTC.

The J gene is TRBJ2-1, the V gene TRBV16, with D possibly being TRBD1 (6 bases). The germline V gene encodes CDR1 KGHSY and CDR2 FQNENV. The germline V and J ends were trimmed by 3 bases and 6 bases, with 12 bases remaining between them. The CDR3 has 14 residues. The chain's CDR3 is CASSQNRVGNEQFF. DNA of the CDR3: TGTGCCAGCAGCCAGAACAGGGTCGGCAATGAGCAGTTCTTC.

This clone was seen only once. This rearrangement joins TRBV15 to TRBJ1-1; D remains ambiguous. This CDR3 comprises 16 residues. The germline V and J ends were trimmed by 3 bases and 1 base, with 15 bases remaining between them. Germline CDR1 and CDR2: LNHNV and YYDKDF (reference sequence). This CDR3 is CATSSVKASGNTEAFF. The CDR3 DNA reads TGTGCCACCAGCAGTGTAAAGGCGTCGGGGAACACTGAAGCTTTCTTT.

DNA of the CDR3: TGTGCCACCAGTGCAATAGGGACGGGGAGATACAATGAGCAGTTCTTC. This translates into CATSAIGTGRYNEQFF. This chain links TRBV24-1 with TRBJ2-1; perhaps D is TRBD1 or TRBD2 (5 bases each). Per the germline V gene, CDR1 is KGHDR and CDR2 is SFDVKD. V shed 5 bases and J shed 4 bases, with 17 bases lying between them. This CDR3 is built from 16 residues.

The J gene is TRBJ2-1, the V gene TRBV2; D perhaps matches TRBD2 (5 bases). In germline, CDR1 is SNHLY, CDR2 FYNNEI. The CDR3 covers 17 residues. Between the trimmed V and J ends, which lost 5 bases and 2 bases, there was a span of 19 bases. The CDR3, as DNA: TGTGCCAGCAGTCCCCTCGATAGCGAGTTGGCCTACAATGAGCAGTTCTTC. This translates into CASSPLDSELAYNEQFF.

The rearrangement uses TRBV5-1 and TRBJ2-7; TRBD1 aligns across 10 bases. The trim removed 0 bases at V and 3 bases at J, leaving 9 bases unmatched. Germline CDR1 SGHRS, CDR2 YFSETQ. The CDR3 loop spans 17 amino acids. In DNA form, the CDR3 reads TGCGCCAGCAGCTTGGGGCCGACAGGGGGCGCCGGCTACGAGCAGTACTTC. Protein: CASSLGPTGGAGYEQYF.

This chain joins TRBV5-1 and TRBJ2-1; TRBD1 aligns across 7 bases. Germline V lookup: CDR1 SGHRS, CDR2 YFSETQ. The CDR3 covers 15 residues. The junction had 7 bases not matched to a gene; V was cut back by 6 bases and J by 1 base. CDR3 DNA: TGCGCCAGCATATATACGACAGGGTCCTACAATGAGCAGTTCTTC. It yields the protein CASIYTTGSYNEQFF.

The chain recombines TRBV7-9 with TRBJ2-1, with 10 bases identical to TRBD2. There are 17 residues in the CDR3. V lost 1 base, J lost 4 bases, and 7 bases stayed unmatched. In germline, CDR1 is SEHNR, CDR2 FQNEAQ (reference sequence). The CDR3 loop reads CASSLDGISGRYNEQFF. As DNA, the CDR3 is TGTGCCAGCAGCTTAGATGGTATTAGCGGGAGGTACAATGAGCAGTTCTTC.

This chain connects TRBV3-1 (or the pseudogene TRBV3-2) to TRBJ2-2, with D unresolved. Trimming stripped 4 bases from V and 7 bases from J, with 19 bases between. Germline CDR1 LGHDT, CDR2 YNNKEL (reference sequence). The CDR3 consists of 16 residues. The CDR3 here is CASSPPLEYCIGELFF. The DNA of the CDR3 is TGTGCCAGCAGCCCCCCCCTAGAGTATTGTATCGGGGAGCTGTTTTTT.

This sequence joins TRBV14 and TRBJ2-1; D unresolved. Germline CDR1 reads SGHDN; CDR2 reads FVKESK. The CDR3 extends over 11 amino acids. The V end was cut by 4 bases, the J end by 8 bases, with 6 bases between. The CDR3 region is CASSRTDEQFF. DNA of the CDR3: TGTGCCAGCAGCCGAACGGATGAGCAGTTCTTC.

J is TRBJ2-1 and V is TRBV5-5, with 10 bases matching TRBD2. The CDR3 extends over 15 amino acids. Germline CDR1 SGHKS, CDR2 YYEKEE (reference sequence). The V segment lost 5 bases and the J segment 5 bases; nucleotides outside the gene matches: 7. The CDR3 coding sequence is TGTGCCAGCAGACAGGGACTAGCGTCCCACAATGAGCAGTTCTTC. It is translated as CASRQGLASHNEQFF.

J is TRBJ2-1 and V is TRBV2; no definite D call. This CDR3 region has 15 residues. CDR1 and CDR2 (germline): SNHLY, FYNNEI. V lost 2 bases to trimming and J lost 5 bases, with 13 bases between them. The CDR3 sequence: CASSEFWVRDNEQFF. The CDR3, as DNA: TGTGCCAGCAGTGAATTTTGGGTTCGGGACAATGAGCAGTTCTTC.

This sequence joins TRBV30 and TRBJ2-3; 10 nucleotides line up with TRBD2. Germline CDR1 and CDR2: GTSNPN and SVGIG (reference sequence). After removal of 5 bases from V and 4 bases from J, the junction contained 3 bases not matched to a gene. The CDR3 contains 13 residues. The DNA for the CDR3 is TGTGCCTGGGGGCTAGCGGGAGCAGATACGCAGTATTTT. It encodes CAWGLAGADTQYF.

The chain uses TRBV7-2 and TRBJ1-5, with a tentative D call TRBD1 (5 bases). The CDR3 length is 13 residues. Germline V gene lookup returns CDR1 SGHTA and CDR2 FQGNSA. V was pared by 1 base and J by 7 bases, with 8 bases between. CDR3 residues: CASSLGRGQPQHF. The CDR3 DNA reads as TGTGCCAGCAGCTTAGGAAGGGGACAGCCCCAGCATTTT.

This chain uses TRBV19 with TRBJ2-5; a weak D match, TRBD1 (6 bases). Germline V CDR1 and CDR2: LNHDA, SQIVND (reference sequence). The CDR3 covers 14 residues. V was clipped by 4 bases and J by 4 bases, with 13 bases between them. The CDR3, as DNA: TGTGCCAGTAGTACGTTCCAGGGGAGAGAGACCCAGTACTTC. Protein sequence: CASSTFQGRETQYF.

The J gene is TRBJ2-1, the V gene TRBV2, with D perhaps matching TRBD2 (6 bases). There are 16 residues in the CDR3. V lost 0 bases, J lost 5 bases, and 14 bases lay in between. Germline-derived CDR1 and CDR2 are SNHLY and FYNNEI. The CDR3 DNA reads TGTGCCAGCAGTGAAGCGCTCAGGAGGGGAAACAATGAGCAGTTCTTC. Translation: CASSEALRRGNNEQFF.